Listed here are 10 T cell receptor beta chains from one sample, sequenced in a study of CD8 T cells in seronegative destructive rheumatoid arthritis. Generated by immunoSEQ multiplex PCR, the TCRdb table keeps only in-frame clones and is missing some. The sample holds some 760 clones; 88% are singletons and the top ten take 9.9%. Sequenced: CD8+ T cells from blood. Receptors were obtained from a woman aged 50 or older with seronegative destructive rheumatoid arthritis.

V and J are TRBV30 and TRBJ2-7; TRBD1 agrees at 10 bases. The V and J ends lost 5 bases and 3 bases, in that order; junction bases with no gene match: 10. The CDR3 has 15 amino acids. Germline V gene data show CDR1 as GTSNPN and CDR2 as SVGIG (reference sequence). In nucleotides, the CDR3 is TGTGCCTGGTGGCCTACGGGACAGGGGAACTACGAGCAGTACTTC. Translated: CAWWPTGQGNYEQYF.

The CDR3 sequence is CASSPPGGNTGELFF. CDR3 sequence (DNA): TGTGCCAGCTCACCACCGGGGGGGAACACCGGGGAGCTGTTTTTT. The rearrangement joins TRBV18 to TRBJ2-2; weak D call: TRBD2 (6 bases). The V gene's germline CDR1 is KGHSH and CDR2 LQKENI. The CDR3 spans 15 residues. V shed 0 bases and J shed 1 base, with 6 bases lying between them.

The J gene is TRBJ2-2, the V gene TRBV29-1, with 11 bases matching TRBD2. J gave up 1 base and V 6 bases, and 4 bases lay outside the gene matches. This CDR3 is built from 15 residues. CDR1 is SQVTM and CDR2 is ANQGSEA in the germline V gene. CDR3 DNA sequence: TGCAGCGTCTTTACTAGCGGGGGGAACACCGGGGAGCTGTTTTTT. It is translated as CSVFTSGGNTGELFF.

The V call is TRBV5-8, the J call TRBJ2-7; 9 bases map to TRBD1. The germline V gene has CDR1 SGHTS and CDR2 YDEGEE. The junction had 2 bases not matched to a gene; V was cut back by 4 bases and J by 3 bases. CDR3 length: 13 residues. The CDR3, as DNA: TGTGCCAGCAGCCCGACAGGGGGCTACGAGCAGTACTTC. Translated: CASSPTGGYEQYF.

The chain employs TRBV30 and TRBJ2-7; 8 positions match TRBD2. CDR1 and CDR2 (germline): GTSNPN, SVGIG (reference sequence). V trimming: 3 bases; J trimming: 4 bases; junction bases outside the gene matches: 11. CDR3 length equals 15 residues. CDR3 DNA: TGTGCCTGGAGCCCAACCCCAGCGGGAGAATACGAGCAGTACTTC. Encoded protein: CAWSPTPAGEYEQYF.

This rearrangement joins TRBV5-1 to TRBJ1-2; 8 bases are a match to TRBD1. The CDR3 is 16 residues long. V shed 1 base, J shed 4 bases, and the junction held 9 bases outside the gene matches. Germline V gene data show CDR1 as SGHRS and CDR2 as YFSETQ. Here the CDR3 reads CASSLTGGSGPYGYTF. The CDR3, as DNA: TGCGCCAGCAGCTTGACAGGGGGATCGGGGCCCTATGGCTACACCTTC.

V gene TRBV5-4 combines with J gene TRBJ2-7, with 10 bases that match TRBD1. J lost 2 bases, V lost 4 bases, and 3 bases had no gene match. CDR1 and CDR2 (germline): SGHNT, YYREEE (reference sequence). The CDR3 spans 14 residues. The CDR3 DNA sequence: TGTGCCAGCAGCCCCGGGACAGGGGCCTACGAGCAGTACTTC. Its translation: CASSPGTGAYEQYF.

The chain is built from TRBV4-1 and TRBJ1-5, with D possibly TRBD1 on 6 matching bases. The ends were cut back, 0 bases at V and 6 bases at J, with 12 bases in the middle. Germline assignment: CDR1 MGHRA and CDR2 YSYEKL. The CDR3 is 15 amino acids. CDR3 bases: TGCGCCAGCAGCCAAGATGTGGGGGCGAGTCAGCCCCAGCATTTT. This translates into CASSQDVGASQPQHF.

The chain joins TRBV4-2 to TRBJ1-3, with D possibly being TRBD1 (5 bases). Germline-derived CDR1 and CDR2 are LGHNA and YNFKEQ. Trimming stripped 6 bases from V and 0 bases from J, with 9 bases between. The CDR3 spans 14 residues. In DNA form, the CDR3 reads TGTGCCAGCAGTCCAACAGGCTCTGGAAACACCATATATTTT. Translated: CASSPTGSGNTIYF.

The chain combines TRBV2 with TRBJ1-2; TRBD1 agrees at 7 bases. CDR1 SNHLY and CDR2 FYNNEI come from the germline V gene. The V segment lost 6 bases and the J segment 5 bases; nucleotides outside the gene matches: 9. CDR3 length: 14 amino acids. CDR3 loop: CASSSEGAGYGYTF. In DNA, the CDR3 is TGTGCCAGCAGCTCGGAGGGGGCTGGATATGGCTACACCTTC. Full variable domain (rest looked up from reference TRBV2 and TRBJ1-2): EPEVTQTPSHQVTQMGQEVILRCVPISNHLYFYWYRQILGQKVEFLVSFYNNEISEKSEIFDDQFSVERPDGSNFTLKIRSTKLEDSAMYFCASSSEGAGYGYTFGSGTRLTVV.